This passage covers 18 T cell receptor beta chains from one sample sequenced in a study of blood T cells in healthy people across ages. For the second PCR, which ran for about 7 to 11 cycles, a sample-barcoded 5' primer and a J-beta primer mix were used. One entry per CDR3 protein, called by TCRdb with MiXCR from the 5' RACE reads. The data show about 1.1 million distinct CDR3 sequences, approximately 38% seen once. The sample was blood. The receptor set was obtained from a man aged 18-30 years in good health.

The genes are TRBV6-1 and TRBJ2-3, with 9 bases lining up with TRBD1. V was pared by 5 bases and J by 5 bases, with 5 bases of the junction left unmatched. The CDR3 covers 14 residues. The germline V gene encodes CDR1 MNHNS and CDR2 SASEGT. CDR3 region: CASSPQGALDTQYF. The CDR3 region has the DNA TGTGCCAGCAGTCCACAGGGGGCCTTAGATACGCAGTATTTT.

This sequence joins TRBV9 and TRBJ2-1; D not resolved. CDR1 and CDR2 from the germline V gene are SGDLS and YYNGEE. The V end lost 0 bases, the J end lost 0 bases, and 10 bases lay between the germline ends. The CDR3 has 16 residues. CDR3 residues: CASSVAPESSYNEQFF. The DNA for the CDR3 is TGTGCCAGCAGCGTAGCTCCGGAGAGCTCCTACAATGAGCAGTTCTTC.

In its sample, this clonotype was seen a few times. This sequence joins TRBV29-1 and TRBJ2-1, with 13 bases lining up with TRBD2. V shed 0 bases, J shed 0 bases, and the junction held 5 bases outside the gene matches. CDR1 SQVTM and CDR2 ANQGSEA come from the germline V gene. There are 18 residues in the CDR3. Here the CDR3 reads CSVEDWTSGGDSYNEQFF. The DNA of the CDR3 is TGCAGCGTTGAAGACTGGACTAGCGGGGGAGACTCCTACAATGAGCAGTTCTTC.

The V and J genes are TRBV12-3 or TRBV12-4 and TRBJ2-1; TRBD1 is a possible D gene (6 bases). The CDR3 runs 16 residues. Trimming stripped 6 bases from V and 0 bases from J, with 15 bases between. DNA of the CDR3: TGTGCCAGCAGACCTACGACAGGTTACTCCTACAATGAGCAGTTCTTC. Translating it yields CASRPTTGYSYNEQFF.

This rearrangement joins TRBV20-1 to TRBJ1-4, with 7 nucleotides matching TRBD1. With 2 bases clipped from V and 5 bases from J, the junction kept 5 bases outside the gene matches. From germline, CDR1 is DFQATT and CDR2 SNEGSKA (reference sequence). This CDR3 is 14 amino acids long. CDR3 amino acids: CSARRDSKNEKLFF. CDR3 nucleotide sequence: TGCAGTGCTAGAAGGGACAGTAAGAATGAAAAACTGTTTTTT.

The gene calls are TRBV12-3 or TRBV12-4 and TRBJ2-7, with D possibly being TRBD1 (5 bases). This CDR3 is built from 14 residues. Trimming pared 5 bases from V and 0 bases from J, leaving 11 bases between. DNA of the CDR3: TGTGCCAGCAGTGACAGTGATAGCTCCTACGAGCAGTACTTC. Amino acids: CASSDSDSSYEQYF.

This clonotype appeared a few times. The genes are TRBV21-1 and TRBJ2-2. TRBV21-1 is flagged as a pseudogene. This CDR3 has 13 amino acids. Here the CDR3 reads CASSTPNTGELFF. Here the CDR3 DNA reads TGTGCCAGCAGCACCCCGAACACCGGGGAGCTGTTTTTT.

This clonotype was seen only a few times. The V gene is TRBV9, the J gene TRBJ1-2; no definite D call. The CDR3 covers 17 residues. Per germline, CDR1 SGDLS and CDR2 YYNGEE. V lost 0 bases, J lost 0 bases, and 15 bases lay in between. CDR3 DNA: TGTGCCAGCAGCGTAGCTACTCGGGCGGATGCTAACTATGGCTACACCTTC. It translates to CASSVATRADANYGYTF.

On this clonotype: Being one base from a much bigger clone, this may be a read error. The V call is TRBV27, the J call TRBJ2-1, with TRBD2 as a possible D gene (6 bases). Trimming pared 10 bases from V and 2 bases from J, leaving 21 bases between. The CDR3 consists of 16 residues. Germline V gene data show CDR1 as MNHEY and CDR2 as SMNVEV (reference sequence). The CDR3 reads CATVRLVGETYNEQFF. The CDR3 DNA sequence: TGTGCCACCGTCCGACTAGTGGGGGAGACCTACAATGAGCAGTTCTTC.

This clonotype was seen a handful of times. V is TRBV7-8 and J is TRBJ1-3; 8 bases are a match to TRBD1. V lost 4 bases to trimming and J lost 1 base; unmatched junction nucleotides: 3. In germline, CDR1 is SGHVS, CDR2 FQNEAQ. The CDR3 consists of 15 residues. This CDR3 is CASSSWTGSGNTIYF. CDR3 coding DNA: TGTGCCAGCAGCTCGTGGACAGGGTCTGGAAACACCATATATTTT. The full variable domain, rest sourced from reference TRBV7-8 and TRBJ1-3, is GAGVSQSPRYKVAKRGQDVALRCDPISGHVSLFWYQQALGQGPEFLTYFQNEAQLDKSGLPSDRFFAERPEGSVSTLKIQRTQQEDSAVYLCASSSWTGSGNTIYFGEGSWLTVV.

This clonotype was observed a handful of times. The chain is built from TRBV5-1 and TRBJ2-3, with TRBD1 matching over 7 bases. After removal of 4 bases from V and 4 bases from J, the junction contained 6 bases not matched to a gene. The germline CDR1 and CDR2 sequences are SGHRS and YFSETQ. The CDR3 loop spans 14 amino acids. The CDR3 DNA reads TGCGCCAGCAGCATGGGACAGTCAGCAGATACGCAGTATTTT. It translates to CASSMGQSADTQYF.

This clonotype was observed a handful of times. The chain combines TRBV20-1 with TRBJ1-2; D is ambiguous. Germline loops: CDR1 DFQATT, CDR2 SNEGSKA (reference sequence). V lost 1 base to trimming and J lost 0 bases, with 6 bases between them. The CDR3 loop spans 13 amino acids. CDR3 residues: CSARGEANYGYTF. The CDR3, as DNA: TGCAGTGCTAGAGGAGAAGCTAACTATGGCTACACCTTC.

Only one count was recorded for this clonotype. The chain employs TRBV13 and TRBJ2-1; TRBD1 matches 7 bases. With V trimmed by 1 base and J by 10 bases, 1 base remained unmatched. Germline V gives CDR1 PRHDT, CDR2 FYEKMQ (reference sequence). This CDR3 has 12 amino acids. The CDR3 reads CASSLEGAEQFF. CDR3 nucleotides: TGTGCCAGCAGCTTAGAGGGGGCGGAGCAGTTCTTC.

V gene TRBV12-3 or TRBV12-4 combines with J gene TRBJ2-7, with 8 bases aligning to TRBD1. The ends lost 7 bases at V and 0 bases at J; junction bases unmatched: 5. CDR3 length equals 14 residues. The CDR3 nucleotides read TGTGCCAGCATGCGCACAGGGGGCTCCTACGAGCAGTACTTC. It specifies CASMRTGGSYEQYF.

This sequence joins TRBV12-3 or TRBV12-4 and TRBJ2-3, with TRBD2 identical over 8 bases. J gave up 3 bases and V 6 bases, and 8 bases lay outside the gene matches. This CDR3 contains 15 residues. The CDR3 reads CASSPAGVRTDTQYF. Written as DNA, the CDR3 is TGTGCCAGCAGCCCAGCGGGGGTTAGAACAGATACGCAGTATTTT.

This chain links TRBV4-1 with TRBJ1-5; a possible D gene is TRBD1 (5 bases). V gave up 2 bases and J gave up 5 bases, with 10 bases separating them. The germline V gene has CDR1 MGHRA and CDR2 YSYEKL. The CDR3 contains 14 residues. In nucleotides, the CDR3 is TGCGCCAGCAGCCAACAACTAGGGGATCAGCCCCAGCATTTT. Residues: CASSQQLGDQPQHF.

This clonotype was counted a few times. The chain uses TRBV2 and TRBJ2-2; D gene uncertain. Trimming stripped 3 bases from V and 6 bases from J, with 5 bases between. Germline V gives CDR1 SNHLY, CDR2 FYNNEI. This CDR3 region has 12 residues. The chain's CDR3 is CASSDMAGELFF. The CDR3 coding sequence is TGTGCCAGCAGTGATATGGCCGGGGAGCTGTTTTTT.

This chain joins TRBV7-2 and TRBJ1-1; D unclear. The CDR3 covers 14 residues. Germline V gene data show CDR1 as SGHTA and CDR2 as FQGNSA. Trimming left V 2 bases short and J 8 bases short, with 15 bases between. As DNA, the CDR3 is TGTGCCAGCAGCTTAAGGGCAGGCGAATCGGAAGCTTTCTTT. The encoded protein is CASSLRAGESEAFF.